A single T cell receptor beta chain is shown here with its context. These data belong to a study of blood T cell repertoires in COVID-19. About the study: The United States, Italy and Spain provided the acute and convalescent COVID-19 samples.

The data were produced by immunoSEQ multiplex PCR, yet TCRdb's version contains in-frame clones alone and is incomplete. The sample holds about 180,000 clones; 80% to 90% are singletons and the top ten take under 9.5%. Germline V gene data show CDR1 as SNHLY and CDR2 as FYNNEI. CDR3 length: 13 amino acids. Trimming left V 10 bases short and J 1 base short, with 14 bases between. The TCR sequence derives from a man aged 50-60 years with active or convalescent COVID-19. The sequenced sample consisted of peripheral blood. J is TRBJ2-7 and V is TRBV2; maybe TRBD2 (6 bases). The CDR3 sequence: CAISSGTSYEQYF. The CDR3, as DNA: TGTGCCATCTCGTCGGGGACTTCCTACGAGCAGTACTTC.